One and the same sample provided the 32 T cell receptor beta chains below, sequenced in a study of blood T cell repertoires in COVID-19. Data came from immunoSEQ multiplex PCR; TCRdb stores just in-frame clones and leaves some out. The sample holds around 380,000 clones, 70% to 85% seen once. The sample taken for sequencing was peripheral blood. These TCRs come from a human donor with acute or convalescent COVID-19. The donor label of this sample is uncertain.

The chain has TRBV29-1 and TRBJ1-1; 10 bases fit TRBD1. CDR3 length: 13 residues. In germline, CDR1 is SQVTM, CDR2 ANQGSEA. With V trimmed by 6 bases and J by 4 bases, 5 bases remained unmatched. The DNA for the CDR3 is TGCAGCGTCACCCGGGACAGGGGCACTGAAGCTTTCTTT. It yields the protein CSVTRDRGTEAFF. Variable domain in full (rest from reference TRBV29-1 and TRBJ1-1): SAVISQKPSRDICQRGTSLTIQCQVDSQVTMMFWYRQQPGQSLTLIATANQGSEATYESGFVIDKFPISRPNLTFSTLTVSNMSPEDSSIYLCSVTRDRGTEAFFGQGTRLTVV.

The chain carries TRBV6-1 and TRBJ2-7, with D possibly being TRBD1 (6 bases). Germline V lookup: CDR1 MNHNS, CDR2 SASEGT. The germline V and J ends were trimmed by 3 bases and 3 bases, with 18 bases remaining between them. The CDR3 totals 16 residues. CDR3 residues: CASSDPVSGTNYEQYF. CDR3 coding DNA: TGTGCCAGCAGTGACCCCGTCTCCGGGACAAACTACGAGCAGTACTTC.

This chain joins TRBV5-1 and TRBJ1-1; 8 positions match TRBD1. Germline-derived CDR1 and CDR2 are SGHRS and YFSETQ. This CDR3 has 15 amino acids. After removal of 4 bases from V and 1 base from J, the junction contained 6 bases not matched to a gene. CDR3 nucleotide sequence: TGCGCCAGCAGCCGCCAGGGGGCGGAGAACACTGAAGCTTTCTTT. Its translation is CASSRQGAENTEAFF. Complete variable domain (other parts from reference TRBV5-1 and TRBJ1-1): KAGVTQTPRYLIKTRGQQVTLSCSPISGHRSVSWYQQTPGQGLQFLFEYFSETQRNKGNFPGRFSGRQFSNSRSEMNVSTLELGDSALYLCASSRQGAENTEAFFGQGTRLTVV.

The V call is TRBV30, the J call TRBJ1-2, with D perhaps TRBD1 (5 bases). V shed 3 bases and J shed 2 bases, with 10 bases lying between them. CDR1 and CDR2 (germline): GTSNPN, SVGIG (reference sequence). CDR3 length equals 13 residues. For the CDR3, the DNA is TGTGCCTGGAGCGGGGGTCTAAACTATGGCTACACCTTC. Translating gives CAWSGGLNYGYTF.

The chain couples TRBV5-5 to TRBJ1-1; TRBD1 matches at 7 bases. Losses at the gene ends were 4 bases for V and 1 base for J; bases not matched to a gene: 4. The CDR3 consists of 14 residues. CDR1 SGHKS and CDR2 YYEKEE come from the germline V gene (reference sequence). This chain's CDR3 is CASSRPGGNTEAFF. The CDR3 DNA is TGTGCCAGCAGCCGCCCAGGGGGGAACACTGAAGCTTTCTTT.

For the CDR3, the DNA is TGTGCCAGCAGCCAAGAAGCGTGGGGCAAAGCTAACTATGGCTACACCTTC. Translation: CASSQEAWGKANYGYTF. This chain connects TRBV4-2 to TRBJ1-2, with a possible D match to TRBD1 (5 bases). Germline V gene data show CDR1 as LGHNA and CDR2 as YNFKEQ. V lost 0 bases and J lost 0, with 14 bases in between. CDR3 length equals 17 residues.

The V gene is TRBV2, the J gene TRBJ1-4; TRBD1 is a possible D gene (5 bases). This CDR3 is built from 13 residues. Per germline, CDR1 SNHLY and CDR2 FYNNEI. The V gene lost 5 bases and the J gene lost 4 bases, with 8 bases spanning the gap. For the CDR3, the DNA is TGTGCCAGCAGTCGACAGAGTAATGAAAAACTGTTTTTT. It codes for CASSRQSNEKLFF.

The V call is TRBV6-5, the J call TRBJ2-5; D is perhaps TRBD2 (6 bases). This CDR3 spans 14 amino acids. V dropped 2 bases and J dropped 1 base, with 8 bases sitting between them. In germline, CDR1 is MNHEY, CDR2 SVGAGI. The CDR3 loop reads CASSYTGGQETQYF. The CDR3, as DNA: TGTGCCAGCAGTTACACCGGGGGCCAAGAGACCCAGTACTTC.

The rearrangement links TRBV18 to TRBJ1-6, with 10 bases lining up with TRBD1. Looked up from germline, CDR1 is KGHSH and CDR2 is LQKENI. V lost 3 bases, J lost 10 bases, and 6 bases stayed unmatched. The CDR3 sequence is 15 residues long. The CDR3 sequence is CASSPVTGGSSPLHF. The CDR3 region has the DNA TGTGCCAGCTCACCGGTGACAGGGGGCAGCTCACCCCTCCACTTT. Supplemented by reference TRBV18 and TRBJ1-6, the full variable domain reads NAGVMQNPRHLVRRRGQEARLRCSPMKGHSHVYWYRQLPEEGLKFMVYLQKENIIDESGMPKERFSAEFPKEGPSILRIQQVVRGDSAAYFCASSPVTGGSSPLHFGNGTRLTVT.

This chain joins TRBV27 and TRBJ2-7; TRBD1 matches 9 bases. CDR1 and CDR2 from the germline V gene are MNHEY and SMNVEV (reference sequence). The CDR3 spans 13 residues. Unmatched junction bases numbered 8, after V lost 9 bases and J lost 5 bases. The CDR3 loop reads CASGQGSNNEQYF. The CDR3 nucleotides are TGTGCCAGTGGACAGGGGAGTAACAACGAGCAGTACTTC.

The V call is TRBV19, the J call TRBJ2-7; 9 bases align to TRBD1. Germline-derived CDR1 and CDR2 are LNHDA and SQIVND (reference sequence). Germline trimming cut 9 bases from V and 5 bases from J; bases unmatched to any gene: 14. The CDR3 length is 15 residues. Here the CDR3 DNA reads TGTGCCAGCAAACTATCCGGGACAGGGTCCCACGAGCAGTACTTC. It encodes CASKLSGTGSHEQYF.

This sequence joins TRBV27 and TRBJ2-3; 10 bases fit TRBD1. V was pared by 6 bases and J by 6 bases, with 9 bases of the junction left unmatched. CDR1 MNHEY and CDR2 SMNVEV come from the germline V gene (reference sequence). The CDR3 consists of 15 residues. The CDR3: CASRGDRGLVDTQYF. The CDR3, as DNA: TGTGCCAGCAGGGGTGACAGGGGGCTGGTGGATACGCAGTATTTT.

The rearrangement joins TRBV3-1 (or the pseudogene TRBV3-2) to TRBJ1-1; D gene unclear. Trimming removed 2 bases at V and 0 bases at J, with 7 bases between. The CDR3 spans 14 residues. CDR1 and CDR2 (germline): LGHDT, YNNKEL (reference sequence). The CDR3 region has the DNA TGTGCCAGCAGCCAAAACAATTTGAACACTGAAGCTTTCTTT. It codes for CASSQNNLNTEAFF.

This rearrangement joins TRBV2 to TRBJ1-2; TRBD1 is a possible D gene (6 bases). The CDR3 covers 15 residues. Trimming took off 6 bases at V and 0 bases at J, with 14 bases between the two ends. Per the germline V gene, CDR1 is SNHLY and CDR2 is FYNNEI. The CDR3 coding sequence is TGTGCCAGCAGCCCGGACAGCTTAACTAACTATGGCTACACCTTC. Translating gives CASSPDSLTNYGYTF.

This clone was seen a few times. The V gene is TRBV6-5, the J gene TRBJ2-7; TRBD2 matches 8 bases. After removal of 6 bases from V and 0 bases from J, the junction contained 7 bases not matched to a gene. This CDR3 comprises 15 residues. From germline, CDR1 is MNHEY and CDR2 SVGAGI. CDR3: CASRHLAGSSYEQYF. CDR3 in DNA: TGTGCCAGCAGGCATTTAGCGGGATCCTCCTACGAGCAGTACTTC.

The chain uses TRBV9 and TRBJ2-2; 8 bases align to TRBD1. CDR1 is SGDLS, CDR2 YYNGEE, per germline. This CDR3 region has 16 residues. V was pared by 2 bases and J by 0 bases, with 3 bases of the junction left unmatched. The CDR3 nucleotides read TGTGCCAGCAGCGTCACAGGGGGAACGAACACCGGGGAGCTGTTTTTT. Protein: CASSVTGGTNTGELFF.

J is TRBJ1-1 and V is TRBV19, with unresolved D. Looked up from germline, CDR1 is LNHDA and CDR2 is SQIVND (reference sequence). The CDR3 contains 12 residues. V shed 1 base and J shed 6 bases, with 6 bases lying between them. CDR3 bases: TGTGCCAGTAGTATAGCCTTTTCTGAAGCTTTCTTT. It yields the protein CASSIAFSEAFF.

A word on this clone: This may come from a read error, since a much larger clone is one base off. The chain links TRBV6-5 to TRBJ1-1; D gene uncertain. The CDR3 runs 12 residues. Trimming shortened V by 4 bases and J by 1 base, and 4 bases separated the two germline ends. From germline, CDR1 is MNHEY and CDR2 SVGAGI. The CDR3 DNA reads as TGTGCCAGCAGTTTCGGGAACACTGAAGCTTTCTTT. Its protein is CASSFGNTEAFF.

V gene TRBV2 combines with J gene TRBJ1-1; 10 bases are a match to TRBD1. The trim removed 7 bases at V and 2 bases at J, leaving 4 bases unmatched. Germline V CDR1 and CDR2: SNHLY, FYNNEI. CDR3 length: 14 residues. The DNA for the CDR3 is TGTGCCAGCATTTGGACAGGGGGAAACACTGAAGCTTTCTTT. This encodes CASIWTGGNTEAFF.

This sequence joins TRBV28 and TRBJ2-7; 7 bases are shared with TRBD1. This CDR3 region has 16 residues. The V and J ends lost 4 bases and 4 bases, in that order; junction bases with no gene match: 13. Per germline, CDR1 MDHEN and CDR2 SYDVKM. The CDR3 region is CASSSSGTANSYEQYF. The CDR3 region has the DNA TGTGCCAGCAGTTCGTCGGGGACAGCAAACTCTTACGAGCAGTACTTC.

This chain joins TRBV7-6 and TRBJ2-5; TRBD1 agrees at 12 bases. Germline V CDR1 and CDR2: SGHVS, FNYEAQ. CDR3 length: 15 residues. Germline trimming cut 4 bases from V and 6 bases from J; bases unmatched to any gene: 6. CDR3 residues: CASSSTGQGAKTQYF. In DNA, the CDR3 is TGTGCCAGCAGCTCAACGGGACAGGGGGCGAAGACCCAGTACTTC.

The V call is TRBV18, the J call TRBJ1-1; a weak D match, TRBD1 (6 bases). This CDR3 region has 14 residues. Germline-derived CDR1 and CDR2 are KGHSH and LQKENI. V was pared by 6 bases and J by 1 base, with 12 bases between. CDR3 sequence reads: CASSVGGRNTEAFF. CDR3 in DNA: TGTGCCAGCTCGGTAGGGGGACGGAACACTGAAGCTTTCTTT.

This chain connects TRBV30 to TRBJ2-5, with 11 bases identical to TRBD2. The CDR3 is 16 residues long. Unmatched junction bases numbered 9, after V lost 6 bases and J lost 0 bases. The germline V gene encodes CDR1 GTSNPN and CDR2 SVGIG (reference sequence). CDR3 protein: CACSGRAGSYQETQYF. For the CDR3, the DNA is TGTGCCTGTAGCGGGAGGGCCGGGTCGTACCAAGAGACCCAGTACTTC.

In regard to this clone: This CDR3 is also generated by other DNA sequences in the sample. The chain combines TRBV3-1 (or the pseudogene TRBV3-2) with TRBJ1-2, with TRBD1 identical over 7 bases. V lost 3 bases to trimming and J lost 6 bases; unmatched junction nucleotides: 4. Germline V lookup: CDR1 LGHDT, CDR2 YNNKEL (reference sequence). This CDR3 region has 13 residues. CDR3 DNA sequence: TGTGCCAGCAGCCAGGGACAGAGGGATGGCTACACCTTC. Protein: CASSQGQRDGYTF.

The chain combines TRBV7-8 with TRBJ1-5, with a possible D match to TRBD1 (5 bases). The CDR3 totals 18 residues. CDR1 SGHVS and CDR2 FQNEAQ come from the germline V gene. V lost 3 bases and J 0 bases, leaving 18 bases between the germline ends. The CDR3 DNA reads TGTGCCAGCAGCTTCTCAGGAGGGGTTTTGTCTAGCAATCAGCCCCAGCATTTT. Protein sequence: CASSFSGGVLSSNQPQHF.

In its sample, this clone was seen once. The CDR3 DNA reads TGTGCCAGCAGTTTGCGGACAGGATATGGCTACACCTTC. Its translation: CASSLRTGYGYTF. The chain is built from TRBV12-3 or TRBV12-4 and TRBJ1-2; 7 bases map to TRBD1. The length of the CDR3 is 13 residues. Germline trimming cut 3 bases from V and 5 bases from J; bases unmatched to any gene: 3.

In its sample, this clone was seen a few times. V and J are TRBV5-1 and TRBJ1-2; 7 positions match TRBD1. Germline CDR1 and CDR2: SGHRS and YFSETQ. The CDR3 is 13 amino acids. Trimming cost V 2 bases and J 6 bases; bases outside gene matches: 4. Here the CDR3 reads CASSFQGVNGYTF. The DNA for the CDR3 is TGCGCCAGCAGCTTTCAGGGGGTGAATGGCTACACCTTC.

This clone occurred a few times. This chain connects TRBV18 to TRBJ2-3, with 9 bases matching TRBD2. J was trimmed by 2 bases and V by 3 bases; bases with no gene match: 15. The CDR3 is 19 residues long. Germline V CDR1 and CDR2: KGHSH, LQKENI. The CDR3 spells CASSPLSGGRRVSTDTQYF. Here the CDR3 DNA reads TGTGCCAGCTCACCCTTAAGCGGGGGGCGCAGGGTTTCCACAGATACGCAGTATTTT. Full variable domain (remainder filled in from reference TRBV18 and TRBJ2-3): NAGVMQNPRHLVRRRGQEARLRCSPMKGHSHVYWYRQLPEEGLKFMVYLQKENIIDESGMPKERFSAEFPKEGPSILRIQQVVRGDSAAYFCASSPLSGGRRVSTDTQYFGPGTRLTVL.

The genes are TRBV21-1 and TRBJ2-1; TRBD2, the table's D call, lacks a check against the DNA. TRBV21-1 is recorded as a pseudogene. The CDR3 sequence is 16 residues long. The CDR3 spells CASPHVAGVRRFEQFF. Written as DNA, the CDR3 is TGTGCCAGCCCGCATGTGGCGGGAGTTCGCCGATTCGAGCAGTTCTTC.

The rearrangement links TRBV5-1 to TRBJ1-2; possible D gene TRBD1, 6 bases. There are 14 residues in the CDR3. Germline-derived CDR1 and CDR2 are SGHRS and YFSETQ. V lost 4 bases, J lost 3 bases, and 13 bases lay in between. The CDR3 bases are TGCGCCAGCAGCCCACAGGGTGGGGACTATGGCTACACCTTC. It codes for CASSPQGGDYGYTF.

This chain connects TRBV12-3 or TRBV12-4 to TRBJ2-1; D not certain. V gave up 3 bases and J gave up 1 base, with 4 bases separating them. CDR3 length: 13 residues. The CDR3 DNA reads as TGTGCCAGCAGTTTCTTGTCCTACAATGAGCAGTTCTTC. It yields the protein CASSFLSYNEQFF.

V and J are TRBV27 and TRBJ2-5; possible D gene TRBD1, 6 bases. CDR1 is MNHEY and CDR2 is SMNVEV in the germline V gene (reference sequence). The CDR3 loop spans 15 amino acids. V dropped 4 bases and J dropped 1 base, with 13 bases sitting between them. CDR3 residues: CASSSTTGAQETQYF. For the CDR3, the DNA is TGTGCCAGCAGTTCGACGACAGGCGCCCAAGAGACCCAGTACTTC.